This T cell receptor beta chain was identified in a study of blood T cell repertoires in COVID-19 (dated by TCRdb to 2020 to 2021). Regarding the study in general: The collaborator samples originated in the United States, Italy and Spain and spanned the acute and convalescent phases of COVID-19. The repertoires were made available in a free public database intended to serve as a resource for research on the immune response to SARS-CoV-2. Samples came from the ongoing ImmuneRACE study (first 160 participants) plus 1,254 subjects from 6 global collaborators. The prospective study material was composed of cDNA or gDNA derived from T cells, B-cell-depleted T cells, or PBMCs. The sample metadata nearly always contained a de-identified subject ID, COVID-19 status, age in years and sex. Subjects who had been exposed to COVID-19, were actively infected with it, or had recovered from it provided the deeply sampled blood TCRbeta repertoires that made up the dataset. HLA class I and class II types, where available, came from metadata supplied by the sample provider rather than from assay-based typing. Study-wide conclusions, independent of this receptor: Clinical and demographic metadata were provided uncurated, with the amount varying by source and participant.

V sheds 10 bases and J sheds 0 bases, leaving 13 bases between their ends. Taken from cysteine to phenylalanine, the CDR3 has 13 residues. The sequence is cut down to CDR3 DNA, 39 bases in frame from base 1. CDR1 and CDR2 were assigned from the germline V gene (reference sequence) as LGHDT and YNNKEL. TCRbeta CDR3 regions were amplified from genomic DNA by means of the immunoSEQ Assay, a bias-controlled multiplex PCR. The paper's data handling went like this. Within the assay, amplification of reference gene primers was used to estimate how many nucleated cells each sample contained. Sequence reads were collapsed and filtered to measure the absolute abundance of every unique TCRbeta CDR3 rearrangement. For each sample, productive Simpson clonality was calculated as the square root of Simpson's diversity index over productive rearrangements. TCRdb limited this immuneACCESS table to in-frame rearrangements with V and J called. A share of clones is missing; checked studies link under half to unresolved V genes, and the rest is unexplained. The DNA gave D and trimming, while V, J and clone size come from that table. Here the sample has 210,000 or so clones; 84% occur a single time. Roughly 7.8% of the sample comes from the top ten.

One collaborating source in Seattle enrolled patients while the patients were actively infected and followed the patients over time throughout the course of disease. Whole blood was collected in K2EDTA tubes by collaborating institutions according to the institutions' own protocols. For TCRbeta analysis, collaborators shipped samples as frozen whole blood, isolated PBMCs, or DNA extracted from either of those sample types. With regard to this clone: There is no known antigen for this receptor. Qualities for individual bases were not recorded, and no much larger clone is one base off.

The receptor was isolated from a woman of 80 years or more with COVID-19, enrolled during active disease. Sequencing input: peripheral blood. The rearranged segments are TRBV3-1 (or the pseudogene TRBV3-2) and TRBJ2-7, and the D gene may be TRBD2, 6 bases matching. The CDR3 loop reads CATSSAYSYEQYF. The nucleotide sequence is given as TGTGCCACCTCTAGCGCCTACTCCTACGAGCAGTACTTC.